This entry concerns a single T cell receptor (beta chain). Assay: immunoSEQ multiplex PCR; the TCRdb copy retains only in-frame clones and omits some. Found here are about 70,000 clones, about nine tenths of them singletons; the top ten hold 2.6%. This sample stems from a study of blood T cell repertoires in COVID-19. Whole-study context: Collection of acute and convalescent COVID-19 samples took place in the United States, Italy and Spain.

V was clipped by 3 bases and J by 3 bases; unmatched bases: 3. The CDR3 length is 15 residues. CDR1 and CDR2 (germline): MDHEN, SYDVKM. The clonotype originates from a man aged 50 to 60 with COVID-19, enrolled during active disease. Sample: peripheral blood. This chain uses TRBV28 with TRBJ2-1, with 9 bases lining up with TRBD2. For the CDR3, the DNA is TGTGCCAGCAGTTTGTCTAGCGGGATCTACAATGAGCAGTTCTTC. This gives the protein CASSLSSGIYNEQFF.